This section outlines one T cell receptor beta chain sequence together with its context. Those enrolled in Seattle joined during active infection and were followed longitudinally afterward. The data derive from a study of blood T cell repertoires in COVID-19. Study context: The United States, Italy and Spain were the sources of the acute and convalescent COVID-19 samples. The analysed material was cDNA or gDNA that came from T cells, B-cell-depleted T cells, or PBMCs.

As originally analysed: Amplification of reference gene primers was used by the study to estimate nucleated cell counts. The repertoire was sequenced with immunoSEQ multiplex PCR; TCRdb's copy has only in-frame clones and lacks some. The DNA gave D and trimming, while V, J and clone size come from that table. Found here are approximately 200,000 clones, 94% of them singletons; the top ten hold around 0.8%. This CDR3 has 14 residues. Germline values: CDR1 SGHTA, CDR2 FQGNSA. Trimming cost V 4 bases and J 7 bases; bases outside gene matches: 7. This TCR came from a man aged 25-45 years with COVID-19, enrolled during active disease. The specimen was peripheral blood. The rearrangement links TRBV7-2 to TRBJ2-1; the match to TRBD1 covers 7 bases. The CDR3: CASSSETGRNEQFF. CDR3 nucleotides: TGTGCCAGCAGCTCAGAGACAGGGAGAAATGAGCAGTTCTTC.